The 4 T cell receptor beta chains in this list originate from one sample, sequenced in a study of blood T cell repertoires in COVID-19. The table came from immunoSEQ multiplex PCR; TCRdb's copy has only in-frame clones and leaves some out. The sample lists 95,000 to 110,000 clones; more than 70% were seen once. Sample: peripheral blood. Every receptor here comes from a man aged 50 to 59 with active or convalescent COVID-19.

This clone was counted between two and nine times. The rearrangement joins TRBV29-1 to TRBJ1-1; TRBD1 is a possible D gene (6 bases). In germline, CDR1 is SQVTM, CDR2 ANQGSEA. V dropped 7 bases and J dropped 8 bases, with 17 bases sitting between them. There are 12 residues in the CDR3. For the CDR3, the DNA is TGCAGCGCCTCCCCTGGACAGAGCGAAGCTTTCTTT. This sequence encodes CSASPGQSEAFF.

The chain links TRBV3-1 (or the pseudogene TRBV3-2) to TRBJ2-1; the match to TRBD2 covers 7 bases. Trimming took 0 bases from V and 8 from J; bases not matched to a gene: 7. Per the germline V gene, CDR1 is LGHDT and CDR2 is YNNKEL (reference sequence). CDR3 length: 15 amino acids. CDR3: CASSQDILAADEQFF. The CDR3 DNA sequence: TGTGCCAGCAGCCAAGATATTCTAGCGGCCGATGAGCAGTTCTTC.

The rearrangement uses TRBV30 and TRBJ1-5; perhaps TRBD1 as D (6 bases). V lost 1 base to trimming and J lost 4 bases, with 11 bases between them. Germline CDR1 is GTSNPN and CDR2 is SVGIG (reference sequence). This CDR3 comprises 14 residues. The CDR3 bases are TGTGCCTGGAGTGCCGGGACACTAAATCAGCCCCAGCATTTT. It translates to CAWSAGTLNQPQHF.

V gene TRBV19 combines with J gene TRBJ2-1; 10 bases map to TRBD2. With 3 bases clipped from V and 9 bases from J, the junction kept 8 bases outside the gene matches. The length of the CDR3 is 15 residues. Germline CDR1 is LNHDA and CDR2 is SQIVND (reference sequence). DNA of the CDR3: TGTGCCAGTAGTATTAGGTCTAGCGGGAGACGTGAGCAGTTCTTC. Translated, it gives CASSIRSSGRREQFF.